Here is one TCR beta chain with its context. Antigen unknown. The sample originates from a study of a mutant IDH1 vaccine in newly diagnosed glioma. The germline V gene encodes CDR1 SGHRS and CDR2 YFSETQ. Between the trimmed V and J ends, which lost 3 bases and 1 base, there was a span of 5 bases. CDR3 size: 12 residues. Assay used: immunoSEQ multiplex PCR; TCRdb lists only in-frame clones, some missing. The sample holds about 43,000 clones, around 84% seen once. The time point was: week 23, last vaccination. The study gave 300 ug of mutant IDH1 20-mer peptide per vaccine dose, with topical imiquimod. Sequencing was performed on PBMCs, taken from a glioma patient whose treatment included an IDH1 peptide vaccine. The sequence was collected from a woman aged 18 to 35 with glioma. Some clones in this sample may be carry-over from other donors' samples. The V gene is TRBV5-1, the J gene TRBJ2-7; unclear D gene. The CDR3: CASSSDSYEQYF. The CDR3 DNA follows: TGCGCCAGCAGCTCGGATTCCTACGAGCAGTACTTC.